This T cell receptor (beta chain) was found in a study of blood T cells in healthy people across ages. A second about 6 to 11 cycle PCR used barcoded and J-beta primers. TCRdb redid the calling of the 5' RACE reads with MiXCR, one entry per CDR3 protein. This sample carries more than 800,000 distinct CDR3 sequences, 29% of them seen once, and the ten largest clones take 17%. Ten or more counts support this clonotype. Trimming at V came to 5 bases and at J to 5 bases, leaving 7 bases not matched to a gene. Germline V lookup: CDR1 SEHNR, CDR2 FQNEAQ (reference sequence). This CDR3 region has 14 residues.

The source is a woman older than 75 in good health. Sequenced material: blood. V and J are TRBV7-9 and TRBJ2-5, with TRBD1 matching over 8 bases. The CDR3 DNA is TGTGCCAGCAGCCCCCGGGACAGGCTCGAGACCCAGTACTTC. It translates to CASSPRDRLETQYF.